The T cell receptor beta chain described here comes from a study of T-cell reconstitution after alpha-beta-depleted transplantation in children. Study results and caveats: Diversity and T-cell counts at one year after transplant derived mostly from new T cells. Where alpha-beta T cells came from about two months after transplant was reportedly several hundred expanded graft clones.

Library preparation (for TCRbeta) was performed with unique molecular identifiers. TCRdb used MiXCR to reprocess the PCR reads, holding one entry per CDR3 protein. Found here are 250,000 to 300,000 distinct CDR3 sequences, around a tenth of them singletons; the top ten hold 20% to 30%. This clonotype was seen at least ten times. Its cognate antigen is unknown. V was clipped by 2 bases and J by 2 bases; unmatched bases: 13. The CDR3 contains 18 residues. Germline CDR1 MNHEY, CDR2 SMNVEV (reference sequence). This clonotype was sampled from a male patient under 10 years old who had a stem cell transplant for chronic granulomatous disease, so the T cells may come from the graft donor. The sequencing used peripheral blood, collected 180 days after TCRalphabeta/CD19-depleted stem cell transplant. The chain joins TRBV27 to TRBJ2-3, with TRBD2 matching 7 bases. This CDR3 reads CASSLQPPGGSLTDTQYF. Written as DNA, the CDR3 is TGTGCCAGCAGTTTACAACCTCCGGGCGGGAGCCTCACAGATACGCAGTATTTT.